This entry lists 13 T cell receptor beta chains sequenced from one sample in a study of cytomegalovirus exposure and HLA in healthy donors. The PCR ran on 60 Vbeta and 13 Jbeta primers. Sequenced by immunoSEQ multiplex PCR; TCRdb stores in-frame clones only, minus some. This table has tens of thousands of clones, over 60% appearing once. The sample comprised PBMCs. The receptor source for this set is a woman younger than 45 in good health and CMV-seronegative.

The CDR3 DNA sequence: TGTGCCAGCACTGATACCTACGAGCAGTACTTC. Translating gives CASTDTYEQYF. The J gene is TRBJ2-7, the V gene TRBV2; D call uncertain. Trimming shortened V by 7 bases and J by 2 bases, and 6 bases separated the two germline ends. In germline, CDR1 is SNHLY, CDR2 FYNNEI. This CDR3 is built from 11 residues.

This rearrangement joins TRBV4-2 to TRBJ1-1, with a tentative D call TRBD1 (5 bases). Germline V gene sequence: CDR1 LGHNA, CDR2 YNFKEQ. The CDR3 runs to 15 residues. The V gene lost 3 bases and the J gene lost 1 base, with 12 bases spanning the gap. The CDR3 sequence is CASSQTPTGNTEAFF. DNA for the CDR3: TGTGCCAGCAGCCAGACCCCTACAGGGAACACTGAAGCTTTCTTT.

The CDR3 here is CAANGVAVETDTQYF. The CDR3 DNA is TGTGCCGCGAACGGGGTTGCGGTGGAGACAGATACGCAGTATTTT. This chain links TRBV9 with TRBJ2-3, with a weak D call TRBD2 (5 bases). With 10 bases removed from V and 3 bases from J, the gap between germline ends came to 21 bases. This CDR3 comprises 15 residues. In germline, CDR1 is SGDLS, CDR2 YYNGEE.

This chain uses TRBV5-1 with TRBJ2-5; weak D call: TRBD2 (6 bases). Germline-derived CDR1 and CDR2 are SGHRS and YFSETQ. V gave up 2 bases and J gave up 5 bases, with 10 bases separating them. The CDR3 runs to 13 residues. CDR3 DNA: TGCGCCAGCAGCTTTCGACTAGGCGAGACCCAGTACTTC. It translates to CASSFRLGETQYF. The full variable domain, its missing parts supplied by reference TRBV5-1 and TRBJ2-5, is KAGVTQTPRYLIKTRGQQVTLSCSPISGHRSVSWYQQTPGQGLQFLFEYFSETQRNKGNFPGRFSGRQFSNSRSEMNVSTLELGDSALYLCASSFRLGETQYFGPGTRLLVL.

This chain links TRBV30 with TRBJ2-7; 8 bases fit TRBD2. The CDR3 runs 12 residues. The V gene end was trimmed by 5 bases and the J gene end by 5 bases; junction bases not matched to a gene: 5. CDR1 and CDR2 (germline): GTSNPN, SVGIG (reference sequence). As DNA, the CDR3 is TGTGCCTGGCGGGAGGGCCTCGACGAGCAGTACTTC. Translating gives CAWREGLDEQYF.

This clone has only a few counts. This sequence joins TRBV7-6 and TRBJ2-7, with 11 bases that match TRBD1. CDR3 size: 16 residues. Per germline, CDR1 SGHVS and CDR2 FNYEAQ. Trimming at V came to 6 bases and at J to 3 bases, leaving 10 bases not matched to a gene. The CDR3 is CASSRYPGQGGYEQYF. In DNA, the CDR3 is TGTGCCAGCAGTAGATACCCGGGACAGGGGGGCTACGAGCAGTACTTC. The full variable domain, with the rest looked up from reference TRBV7-6 and TRBJ2-7, is GAGVSQSPRYKVTKRGQDVALRCDPISGHVSLYWYRQALGQGPEFLTYFNYEAQQDKSGLPNDRFSAERPEGSISTLTIQRTEQRDSAMYRCASSRYPGQGGYEQYFGPGTRLTVT.

The chain employs TRBV15 and TRBJ2-7; 9 bases are a match to TRBD2. J was trimmed by 4 bases and V by 8 bases; bases with no gene match: 9. The V gene's germline CDR1 is LNHNV and CDR2 YYDKDF (reference sequence). The CDR3 is 14 residues long. DNA of the CDR3: TGTGCCACCCGGAGAGCGGGAGGCTCTTACGAGCAGTACTTC. It specifies CATRRAGGSYEQYF.

This clone was seen more than once but under ten times. The chain recombines TRBV6-5 with TRBJ1-1; D gene ambiguous. Germline CDR1 MNHEY, CDR2 SVGAGI. V was pared by 0 bases and J by 10 bases, with 6 bases between. This CDR3 has 11 amino acids. The CDR3 DNA reads TGTGCCAGCAGTTACTCCGGCGGAGCTTTCTTT. This encodes CASSYSGGAFF.

The chain recombines TRBV6-5 with TRBJ2-5; 14 nucleotides line up with TRBD2. The CDR3 consists of 16 residues. The germline V gene encodes CDR1 MNHEY and CDR2 SVGAGI. Germline trimming cut 4 bases from V and 4 bases from J; bases unmatched to any gene: 5. DNA for the CDR3: TGTGCCAGCAGTTCCGGGACTAGCGGGGGTATAGAGACCCAGTACTTC. Residues: CASSSGTSGGIETQYF.

The rearrangement joins TRBV15 to TRBJ2-5; 7 positions agree with TRBD1. CDR3 length: 14 residues. Germline V gene sequence: CDR1 LNHNV, CDR2 YYDKDF (reference sequence). The V segment lost 4 bases and the J segment 2 bases; nucleotides outside the gene matches: 4. The CDR3 DNA is TGTGCCACCAGCATTCTGGACAGGCAAGAGACCCAGTACTTC. Translating it yields CATSILDRQETQYF.

The gene calls are TRBV7-9 and TRBJ1-1; no reliable D call. With 4 bases removed from V and 1 base from J, the gap between germline ends came to 4 bases. Germline V gives CDR1 SEHNR, CDR2 FQNEAQ (reference sequence). The CDR3 contains 12 residues. CDR3 bases: TGTGCCAGCAGCTACGGGAACACTGAAGCTTTCTTT. Its protein is CASSYGNTEAFF.

The chain recombines TRBV30 with TRBJ1-2, with D unclear. Looked up from germline, CDR1 is GTSNPN and CDR2 is SVGIG (reference sequence). V dropped 2 bases and J dropped 2 bases, with 9 bases sitting between them. The CDR3 covers 13 residues. For the CDR3, the DNA is TGTGCCTGGAGTATTACAAAAAACTATGGCTACACCTTC. The encoded protein is CAWSITKNYGYTF.

This clone has only a few counts. The rearrangement uses TRBV29-1 and TRBJ1-1; no definite D call. The V end lost 6 bases, the J end lost 0 bases, and 11 bases lay between the germline ends. Germline values: CDR1 SQVTM, CDR2 ANQGSEA. The CDR3 length is 13 residues. The CDR3 region is CSVGSGVNTEAFF. The CDR3 DNA sequence: TGCAGCGTGGGCTCAGGCGTGAACACTGAAGCTTTCTTT. Variable domain in full (rest from reference TRBV29-1 and TRBJ1-1): SAVISQKPSRDICQRGTSLTIQCQVDSQVTMMFWYRQQPGQSLTLIATANQGSEATYESGFVIDKFPISRPNLTFSTLTVSNMSPEDSSIYLCSVGSGVNTEAFFGQGTRLTVV.